This passage covers 2 T cell receptor beta chains from one sample sequenced in a study of T cell changes during pregnancy in multiple sclerosis. The data were produced by immunoSEQ multiplex PCR, yet TCRdb's version contains in-frame clones alone and is incomplete. The sample has 20,000 to 25,000 clones, about 89% seen once. The material was CD4+ T cells from peripheral blood mononuclear cells, obtained after pregnancy. These TCRs come from a female donor in good health, enrolled as a control in a pregnancy study.

The gene calls are TRBV29-1 and TRBJ1-3; 7 bases are a match to TRBD1. In germline, CDR1 is SQVTM, CDR2 ANQGSEA. This CDR3 comprises 11 residues. For the CDR3, the DNA is TGCTTGACAGGGACTGGAAACACCATATATTTT. It translates to CLTGTGNTIYF. Looking up the rest from reference TRBV29-1 and TRBJ1-3 gives the full variable domain: SAVISQKPSRDICQRGTSLTIQCQVDSQVTMMFWYRQQPGQSLTLIATANQGSEATYESGFVIDKFPISRPNLTFSTLTVSNMSPEDSSIYLCLTGTGNTIYFGEGSWLTVV.

The chain joins TRBV27 to TRBJ1-5; unclear D gene. V lost 0 bases to trimming and J lost 5 bases, with 8 bases between them. Germline values: CDR1 MNHEY, CDR2 SMNVEV (reference sequence). CDR3 length: 14 residues. The CDR3 reads CASSLSRWDQPQHF. The CDR3 nucleotides read TGTGCCAGCAGTTTATCGAGGTGGGATCAGCCCCAGCATTTT.